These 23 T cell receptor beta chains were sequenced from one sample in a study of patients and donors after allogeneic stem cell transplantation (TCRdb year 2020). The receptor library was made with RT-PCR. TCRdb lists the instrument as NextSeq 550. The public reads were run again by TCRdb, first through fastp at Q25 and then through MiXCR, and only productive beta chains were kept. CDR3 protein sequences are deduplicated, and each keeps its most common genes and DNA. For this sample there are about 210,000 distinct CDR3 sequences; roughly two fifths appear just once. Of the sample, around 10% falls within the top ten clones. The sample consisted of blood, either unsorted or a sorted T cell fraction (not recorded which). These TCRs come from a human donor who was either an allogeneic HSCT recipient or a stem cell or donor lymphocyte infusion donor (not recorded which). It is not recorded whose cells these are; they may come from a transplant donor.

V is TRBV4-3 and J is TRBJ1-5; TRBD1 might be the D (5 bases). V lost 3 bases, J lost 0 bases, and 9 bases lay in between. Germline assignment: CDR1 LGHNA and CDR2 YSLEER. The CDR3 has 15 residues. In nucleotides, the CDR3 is TGCGCCAGCAGCCAGACAGTTTATAGCAATCAGCCCCAGCATTTT. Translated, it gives CASSQTVYSNQPQHF.

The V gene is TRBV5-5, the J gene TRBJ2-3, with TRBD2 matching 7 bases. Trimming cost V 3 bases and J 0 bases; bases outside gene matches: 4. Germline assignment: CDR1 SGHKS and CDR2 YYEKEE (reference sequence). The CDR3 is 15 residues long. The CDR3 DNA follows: TGTGCCAGCAGCTATCGAGCGGGGAGCACAGATACGCAGTATTTT. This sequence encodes CASSYRAGSTDTQYF.

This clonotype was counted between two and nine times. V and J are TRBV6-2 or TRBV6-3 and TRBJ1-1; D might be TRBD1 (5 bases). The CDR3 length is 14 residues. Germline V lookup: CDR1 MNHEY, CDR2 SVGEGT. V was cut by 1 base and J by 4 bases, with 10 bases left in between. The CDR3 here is CASSYLPGTTEAFF. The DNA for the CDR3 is TGTGCCAGCAGTTACTTACCAGGGACCACTGAAGCTTTCTTT.

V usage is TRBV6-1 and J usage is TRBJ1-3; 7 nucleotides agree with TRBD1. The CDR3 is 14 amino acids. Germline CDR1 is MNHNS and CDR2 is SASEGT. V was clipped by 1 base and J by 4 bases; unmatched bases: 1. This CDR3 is CASSEGDSGNTIYF. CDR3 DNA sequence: TGTGCCAGCAGTGAAGGGGACAGCGGAAACACCATATATTTT.

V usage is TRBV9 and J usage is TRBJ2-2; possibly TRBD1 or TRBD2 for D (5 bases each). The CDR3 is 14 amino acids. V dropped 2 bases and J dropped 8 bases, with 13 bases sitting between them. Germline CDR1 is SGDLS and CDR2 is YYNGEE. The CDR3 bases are TGTGCCAGCAGCGTCCTTCAGGGAGCTGGGGAGCTGTTTTTT. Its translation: CASSVLQGAGELFF.

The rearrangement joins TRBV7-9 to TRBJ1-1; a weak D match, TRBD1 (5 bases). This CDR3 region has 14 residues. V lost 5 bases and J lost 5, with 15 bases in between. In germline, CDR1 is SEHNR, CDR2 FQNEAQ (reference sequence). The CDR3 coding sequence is TGTGCCAGCAGCCAAGGCAGGGCGGGGACTGAAGCTTTCTTT. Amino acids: CASSQGRAGTEAFF.

The CDR3 region has the DNA TGCAGCGCCGAAGGTATGGGGGCAGCTGGAAACACCATATATTTT. This translates into CSAEGMGAAGNTIYF. The chain links TRBV29-1 to TRBJ1-3; possibly TRBD1 for D (6 bases). There are 15 residues in the CDR3. CDR1 is SQVTM and CDR2 is ANQGSEA in the germline V gene. Between the trimmed V and J ends, which lost 7 bases and 2 bases, there was a span of 18 bases.

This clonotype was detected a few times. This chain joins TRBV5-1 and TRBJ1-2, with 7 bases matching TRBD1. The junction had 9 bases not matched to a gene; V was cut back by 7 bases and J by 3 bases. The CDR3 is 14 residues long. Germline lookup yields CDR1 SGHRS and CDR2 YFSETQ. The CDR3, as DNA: TGCGCCAGCGCCGCGGGAGGGGGCCACTATGGCTACACCTTC. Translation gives CASAAGGGHYGYTF.

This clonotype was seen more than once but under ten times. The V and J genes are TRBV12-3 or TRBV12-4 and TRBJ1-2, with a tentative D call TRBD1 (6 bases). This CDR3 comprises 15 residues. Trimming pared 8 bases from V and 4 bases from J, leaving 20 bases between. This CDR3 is CASRTSSQGPYGYTF. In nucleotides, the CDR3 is TGTGCCAGCCGAACCAGCAGCCAGGGGCCCTATGGCTACACCTTC.

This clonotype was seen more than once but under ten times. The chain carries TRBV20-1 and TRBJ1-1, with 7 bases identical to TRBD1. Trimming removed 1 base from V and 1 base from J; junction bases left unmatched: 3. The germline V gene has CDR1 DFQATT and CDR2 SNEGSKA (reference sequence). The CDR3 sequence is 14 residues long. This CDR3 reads CSARAGTANTEAFF. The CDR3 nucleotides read TGCAGTGCTAGAGCCGGGACAGCGAACACTGAAGCTTTCTTT.

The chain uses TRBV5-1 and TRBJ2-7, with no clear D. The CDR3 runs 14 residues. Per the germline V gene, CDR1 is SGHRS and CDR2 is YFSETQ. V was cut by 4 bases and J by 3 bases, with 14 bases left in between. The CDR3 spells CASSPTPLSYEQYF. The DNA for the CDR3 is TGCGCCAGCAGCCCGACGCCTCTAAGCTACGAGCAGTACTTC.

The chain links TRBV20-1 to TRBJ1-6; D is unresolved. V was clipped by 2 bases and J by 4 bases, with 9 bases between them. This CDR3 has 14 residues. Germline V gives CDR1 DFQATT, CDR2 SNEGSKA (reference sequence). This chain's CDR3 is CSARPSSYNSPLHF. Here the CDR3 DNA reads TGCAGTGCTAGACCGTCTTCTTATAATTCACCCCTCCACTTT.

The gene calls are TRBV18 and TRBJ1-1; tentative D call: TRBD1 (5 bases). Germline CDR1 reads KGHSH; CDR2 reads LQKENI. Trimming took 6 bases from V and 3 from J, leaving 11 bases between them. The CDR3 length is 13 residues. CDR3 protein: CASSRDSYTEAFF. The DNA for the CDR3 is TGTGCCAGCTCTAGAGACAGCTACACTGAAGCTTTCTTT.

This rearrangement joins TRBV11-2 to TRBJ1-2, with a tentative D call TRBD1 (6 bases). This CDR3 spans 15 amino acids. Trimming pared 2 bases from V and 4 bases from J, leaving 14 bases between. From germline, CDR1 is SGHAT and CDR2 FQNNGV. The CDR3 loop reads CASSLQQGSFYGYTF. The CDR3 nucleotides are TGTGCCAGCAGCTTACAACAGGGAAGCTTCTATGGCTACACCTTC.

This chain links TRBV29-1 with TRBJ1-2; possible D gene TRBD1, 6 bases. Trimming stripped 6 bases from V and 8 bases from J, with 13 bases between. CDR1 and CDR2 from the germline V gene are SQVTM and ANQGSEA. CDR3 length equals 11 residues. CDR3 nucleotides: TGCAGCGTCCCACAGGGCTACGGCTACACCTTC. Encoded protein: CSVPQGYGYTF.

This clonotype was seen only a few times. DNA of the CDR3: TGTGCCAGCAGCTTCAGGACAGCAGAGAACACTGAAGCTTTCTTT. Its translation: CASSFRTAENTEAFF. This chain connects TRBV4-2 to TRBJ1-1; weak D call: TRBD1 (6 bases). V was trimmed by 5 bases and J by 1 base, leaving 14 bases between them. This CDR3 is 15 amino acids long. Germline assignment: CDR1 LGHNA and CDR2 YNFKEQ.

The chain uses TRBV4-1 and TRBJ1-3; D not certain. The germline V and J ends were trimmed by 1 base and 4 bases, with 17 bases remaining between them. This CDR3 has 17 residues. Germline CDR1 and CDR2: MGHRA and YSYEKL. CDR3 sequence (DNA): TGCGCCAGCAGCCAAGTGGTGGGCGGCTGGTCCGGAAACACCATATATTTT. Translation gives CASSQVVGGWSGNTIYF.

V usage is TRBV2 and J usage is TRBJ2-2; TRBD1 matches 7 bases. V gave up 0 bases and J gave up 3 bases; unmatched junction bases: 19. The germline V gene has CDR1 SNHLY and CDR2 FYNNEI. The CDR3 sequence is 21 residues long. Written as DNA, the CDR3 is TGTGCCAGCAGTGAAGCGCGCCCAAAGCCGGGACAGACAGCTTACACCGGGGAGCTGTTTTTT. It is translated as CASSEARPKPGQTAYTGELFF.

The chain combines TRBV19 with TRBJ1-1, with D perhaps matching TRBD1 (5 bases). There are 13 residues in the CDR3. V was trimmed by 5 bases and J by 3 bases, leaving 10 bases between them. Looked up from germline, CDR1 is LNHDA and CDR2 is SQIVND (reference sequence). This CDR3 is CASSRAGYTEAFF. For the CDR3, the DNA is TGTGCCAGTAGTCGGGCAGGGTACACTGAAGCTTTCTTT.

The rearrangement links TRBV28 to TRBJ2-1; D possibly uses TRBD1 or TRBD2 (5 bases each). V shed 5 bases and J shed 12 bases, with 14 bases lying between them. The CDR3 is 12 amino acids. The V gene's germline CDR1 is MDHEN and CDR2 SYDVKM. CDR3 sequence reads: CASSEGGGRQFF. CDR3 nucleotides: TGTGCCAGCAGTGAGGGTGGGGGAAGGCAGTTCTTC.

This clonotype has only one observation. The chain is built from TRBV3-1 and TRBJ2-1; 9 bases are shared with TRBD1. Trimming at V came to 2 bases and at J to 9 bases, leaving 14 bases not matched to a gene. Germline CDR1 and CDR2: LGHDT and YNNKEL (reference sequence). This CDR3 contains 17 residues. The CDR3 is CASSQKGRDRVSGEQFF. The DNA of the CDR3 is TGTGCCAGCAGCCAAAAAGGCCGGGACAGGGTGAGTGGTGAGCAGTTCTTC.

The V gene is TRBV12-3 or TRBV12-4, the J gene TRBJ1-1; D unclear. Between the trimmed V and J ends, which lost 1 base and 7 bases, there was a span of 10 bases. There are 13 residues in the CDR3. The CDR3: CASSLGPFYEAFF. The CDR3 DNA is TGTGCCAGCAGTTTAGGCCCTTTTTATGAAGCTTTCTTT.

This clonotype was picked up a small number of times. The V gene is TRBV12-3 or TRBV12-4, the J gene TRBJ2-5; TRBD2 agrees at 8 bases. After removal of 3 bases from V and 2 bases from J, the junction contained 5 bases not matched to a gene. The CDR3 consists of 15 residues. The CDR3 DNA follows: TGTGCCAGCAGTTTCCCCAGCGGGGGACAAGAGACCCAGTACTTC. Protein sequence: CASSFPSGGQETQYF.